This section outlines one T cell receptor beta chain sequence together with its context. Trimming at V came to 2 bases and at J to 4 bases, leaving 9 bases not matched to a gene. Germline CDR1 is MNHEY and CDR2 is SMNVEV (reference sequence). This CDR3 has 16 residues. Sequenced by immunoSEQ multiplex PCR; TCRdb stores in-frame clones only, minus some. The data contain roughly 90,000 clones, around 86% of them seen just once; the ten biggest clones take up less than 6.5%. These data originate in a study of blood T cell repertoires in COVID-19. As for the study in general: The study drew acute and convalescent COVID-19 samples from the United States, Italy and Spain. T cells, B-cell-depleted T cells, or PBMCs provided the cDNA or gDNA that served as material.

The sequenced material came from peripheral blood. J is TRBJ2-5 and V is TRBV27; TRBD2 aligns across 8 bases. The receptor was derived from a man in his forties with acute or convalescent COVID-19. Here the CDR3 reads CASSLDLAGSLETQYF. CDR3 DNA: TGTGCCAGCAGTTTAGACTTAGCGGGAAGCTTAGAGACCCAGTACTTC.